Listed here is a single T cell receptor beta chain. From the RT-PCR reads, TCRdb called clonotypes with MiXCR, one entry per CDR3 protein. The sample includes hundreds of thousands of distinct CDR3 sequences, 12% to 15% of them seen just once. The CDR3 contains 15 residues. J was trimmed by 8 bases and V by 4 bases; bases with no gene match: 9. Per the germline V gene, CDR1 is SGHNT and CDR2 is YYREEE (reference sequence). The receptor was isolated from a female donor in good health, serving as a healthy control. The sequencing input was memory CD4+ T cells from blood. The rearrangement uses TRBV5-4 and TRBJ1-6, with 7 positions matching TRBD1. The CDR3 DNA reads TGTGCCAGCAGCAACCGACAGGGATCCTATTCACCCCTCCACTTT. Translating gives CASSNRQGSYSPLHF.